This TCR beta chain was identified in a study of human T cells and chemical hapten exposure. Time point described: patch test 1, 2 weeks after DPC sensitization. Treatment of the sample: therapeutic diphenylcyclopropenone sensitization with weekly scalp DPC. Whole-study results and caveats: Sensitizing with DPC caused no change in TCRs above 1 in 1000 frequency.

This clonotype was counted between two and nine times. Its antigen is unidentified. TCRdb itself ran the RACE reads through MiXCR, one entry per CDR3 protein. Among 95,000 to 100,000 distinct CDR3 sequences listed, around an eighth were seen once. The trim removed 1 base at V and 7 bases at J, leaving 8 bases unmatched. The V gene's germline CDR1 is SGHAT and CDR2 FQNNGV. CDR3 length: 16 amino acids. The receptor was isolated from a woman between 40 and 50 years old with alopecia areata. Some clones in this sample may be carry-over from other donors' samples. The rearrangement joins TRBV11-2 to TRBJ2-1; 9 nucleotides line up with TRBD2. The sequenced sample was whole blood, obtained in connection with sensitization to the hapten diphenylcyclopropenone (DPC). The CDR3: CASSLGGSGSGNEQFF. The DNA for the CDR3 is TGTGCCAGCAGCTTAGGAGGTAGCGGGAGCGGAAATGAGCAGTTCTTC.